This TCR beta chain was obtained from a study of shared clonotypes between healthy human individuals. Trimming cost V 2 bases and J 8 bases; bases outside gene matches: 7. CDR1 is SQVTM and CDR2 is ANQGSEA in the germline V gene. The length of the CDR3 is 14 residues. Profiled with immunoSEQ multiplex PCR; TCRdb holds only in-frame clones, not every one. The table shows millions of clones, with approximately 94% occurring only once. A single count supports this clone. The sequence derives from a man younger than 35 in good health. The chain employs TRBV29-1 and TRBJ2-1, with 9 bases aligning to TRBD1. The sequenced material came from naive CD4+ T cells sorted from blood. Subset given: CD45RA+ positively selected. The CDR3 sequence: CSVETGQGGDEQFF. The DNA for the CDR3 is TGCAGCGTTGAAACGGGACAGGGTGGGGATGAGCAGTTCTTC.